The present entry profiles one TCR beta chain with its context. The antigen is unknown. This sample was included in a study of blood T cells in healthy people across ages. The study's findings and limits: For the donors, CMV status was unknown and possibly confounded expanded clonotype changes.

Alongside a J-beta primer mix, a sample-barcoded 5' primer served in a second PCR lasting roughly 7 to 11 cycles. All cDNA molecules were each tagged by a template-switch adaptor with 12 random nucleotides. Paired-end reads containing CDR3 totaled no fewer than 2.5 million for each sample. One entry per CDR3 protein, called by TCRdb with MiXCR from the 5' RACE reads. The table includes 1 million to 1.2 million distinct CDR3 sequences, roughly two fifths detected once. The CDR3 totals 13 residues. Trimming removed 7 bases at V and 4 bases at J, with 13 bases between. Germline V gene sequence: CDR1 SNHLY, CDR2 FYNNEI.

The V call is TRBV2, the J call TRBJ1-2, with D possibly matching TRBD1 (6 bases). The sequenced sample consisted of blood. The TCR originated in a young man in good health. Here the CDR3 DNA reads TGTGCCAGCACCGTACAGGGAGGCTATGGCTACACCTTC. Translated: CASTVQGGYGYTF.